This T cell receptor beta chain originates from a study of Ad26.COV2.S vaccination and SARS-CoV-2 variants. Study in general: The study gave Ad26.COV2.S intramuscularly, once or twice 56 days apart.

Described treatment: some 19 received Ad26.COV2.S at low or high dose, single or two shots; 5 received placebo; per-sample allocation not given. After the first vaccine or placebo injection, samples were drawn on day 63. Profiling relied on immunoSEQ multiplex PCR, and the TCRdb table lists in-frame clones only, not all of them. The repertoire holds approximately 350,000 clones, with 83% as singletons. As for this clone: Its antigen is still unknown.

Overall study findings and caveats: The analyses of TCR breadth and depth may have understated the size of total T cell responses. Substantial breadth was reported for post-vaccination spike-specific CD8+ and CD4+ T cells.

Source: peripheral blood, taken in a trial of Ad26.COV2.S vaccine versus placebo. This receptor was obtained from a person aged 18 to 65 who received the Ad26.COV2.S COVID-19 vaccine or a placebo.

The CDR3 reads CASSLGAGVDEQYF. CDR3 coding DNA: TGTGCCAGCAGCTTAGGGGCAGGGGTCGACGAGCAGTACTTC. This chain connects TRBV11-2 to TRBJ2-7; the D gene is possibly TRBD1 (6 bases). The CDR3 spans 14 residues. The V and J ends lost 1 base and 5 bases respectively, with 12 bases between them. Germline CDR1 reads SGHAT; CDR2 reads FQNNGV. Full variable domain (remainder filled in from reference TRBV11-2 and TRBJ2-7): EAGVAQSPRYKIIEKRQSVAFWCNPISGHATLYWYQQILGQGPKLLIQFQNNGVVDDSQLPKDRFSAERLKGVDSTLKIQPAKLEDSAVYLCASSLGAGVDEQYFGPGTRLTVT.